This T cell receptor (beta chain) came from a study of T cell clonality in common variable immunodeficiency. Patients and controls were mostly of Caucasian heritage. Trimming stripped 2 bases from V and 6 bases from J, with 8 bases between. The CDR3 spans 13 residues. CDR1 and CDR2 (germline): LGHDT, YNNKEL (reference sequence). Study-level points and caveats: CVID subjects had higher TCRbeta clonality than healthy controls, most marked in about a third. Reportedly, TCR beta sequences from common variable immunodeficiency showed fewer deletions and N-nucleotide insertions.

Equal genomic DNA amounts from CVID and control samples were sequenced. The repertoire was sequenced with immunoSEQ multiplex PCR; TCRdb's copy has only in-frame clones and lacks some. The sample yields 55,000 or so clones, without any singletons. Many counts were recorded for this clone. Antigen unknown. The read stops 3 residues short of the end of the CDR3; the missing end is completed from the germline J gene. The sequencing input was peripheral blood mononuclear cells. The TCR comes from a person aged 18 to 70 in good health. The chain has TRBV3-1 (or the pseudogene TRBV3-2) and TRBJ2-1; D gene unclear. The CDR3 is CASSQLGFNEQFF. The CDR3 bases that were read are TGTGCCAGCAGCCAACTAGGTTTCAATGAG.